The 28 T cell receptor beta chains reported below all come from one sample, sequenced in a study of control samples from healthy donors and cancer patients. Using immunoSEQ multiplex PCR, the repertoire was profiled, and TCRdb retains in-frame clones only, with some absent. The sample lists about 130,000 clones, 90% seen once, with 2% to 3% in the top ten. Sequencing was carried out using blood. The receptors derive from a man in his forties in good health.

The chain combines TRBV28 with TRBJ1-1; TRBD1 is a possible D gene (6 bases). The V gene lost 2 bases and the J gene lost 1 base, with 8 bases spanning the gap. Per the germline V gene, CDR1 is MDHEN and CDR2 is SYDVKM. The CDR3 loop spans 14 amino acids. The CDR3 nucleotides are TGTGCCAGCAGTTTAGGGACAACGAACACTGAAGCTTTCTTT. Residues: CASSLGTTNTEAFF.

The chain joins TRBV28 to TRBJ1-2; D unresolved. The CDR3 has 12 residues. CDR1 is MDHEN, CDR2 SYDVKM, per germline. The V end was cut by 2 bases, the J end by 4 bases, with 5 bases between. In nucleotides, the CDR3 is TGTGCCAGCAGTTTAGGGTTCTATGGCTACACCTTC. This codes for CASSLGFYGYTF.

The table lists this clone with a count of one. J is TRBJ2-2 and V is TRBV3-1 (or the pseudogene TRBV3-2), with TRBD2 matching 12 bases. The CDR3 is 16 residues long. Germline CDR1 reads LGHDT; CDR2 reads YNNKEL (reference sequence). Losses at the gene ends were 2 bases for V and 4 bases for J; bases not matched to a gene: 2. CDR3: CASSQRGLAGTGELFF. For the CDR3, the DNA is TGTGCCAGCAGCCAAAGGGGACTAGCGGGCACCGGGGAGCTGTTTTTT.

V usage is TRBV5-1 and J usage is TRBJ2-3, with D perhaps matching TRBD2 (5 bases). CDR1 SGHRS and CDR2 YFSETQ come from the germline V gene. V was cut by 0 bases and J by 4 bases, with 15 bases left in between. This CDR3 comprises 16 residues. CDR3 coding DNA: TGCGCCAGCAGCTTGGGGGTCGGGGATGTCGCAGATACGCAGTATTTT. Translation: CASSLGVGDVADTQYF.

CDR3 sequence reads: CASSFNGQRLVSEQFF. In nucleotides, the CDR3 is TGTGCCAGCAGCTTCAATGGACAGCGACTAGTGAGTGAGCAGTTCTTC. The chain has TRBV11-1 and TRBJ2-1; the D call may be TRBD1 or TRBD2 (6 bases each). The V gene's germline CDR1 is SGHAT and CDR2 FQDESV (reference sequence). The CDR3 sequence is 16 residues long. Trimming shortened V by 3 bases and J by 9 bases, and 21 bases separated the two germline ends.

The chain combines TRBV19 with TRBJ1-2; TRBD1 matches at 9 bases. The J segment lost 2 bases and the V segment lost 4 bases, leaving 5 bases of the junction unmatched. This CDR3 contains 15 residues. The germline CDR1 and CDR2 sequences are LNHDA and SQIVND (reference sequence). This CDR3 is CASSTWTGANYGYTF. DNA for the CDR3: TGTGCCAGTAGTACCTGGACAGGGGCGAACTATGGCTACACCTTC.

The chain carries TRBV12-3 or TRBV12-4 and TRBJ1-6; unclear D gene. V lost 1 base and J 13 bases, leaving 11 bases between the germline ends. CDR3 size: 13 residues. CDR3 sequence: CASSLVGGRPLHF. In DNA, the CDR3 is TGTGCCAGCAGTTTAGTAGGAGGGCGGCCCCTCCACTTT.

The chain recombines TRBV6-5 with TRBJ1-6; the D gene is possibly TRBD1 (5 bases). The CDR3 has 15 amino acids. V lost 11 bases and J lost 6, with 20 bases in between. Germline CDR1 and CDR2: MNHEY and SVGAGI. CDR3 in DNA: TGTGCCGCTCGAAGTCAGGCAGGGACTAATTCACCCCTCCACTTT. Translating it yields CAARSQAGTNSPLHF.

The J gene is TRBJ1-6, the V gene TRBV18; possibly TRBD1 for D (5 bases). Germline assignment: CDR1 KGHSH and CDR2 LQKENI. Between the trimmed V and J ends, which lost 4 bases and 7 bases, there was a span of 14 bases. The CDR3 contains 15 residues. CDR3 in amino acids: CASSLSGTINSPLHF. CDR3 bases: TGTGCCAGCTCACTAAGCGGGACGATCAATTCACCCCTCCACTTT.

This rearrangement joins TRBV6-5 to TRBJ1-3; D call uncertain. The CDR3 extends over 14 amino acids. Trimming took 5 bases from V and 5 from J, leaving 13 bases between them. CDR1 MNHEY and CDR2 SVGAGI come from the germline V gene. The CDR3 is CASSPYIARNTIYF. The DNA of the CDR3 is TGTGCCAGCAGTCCCTACATAGCCCGAAACACCATATATTTT.

The chain is built from TRBV19 and TRBJ2-3, with a weak D call TRBD2 (7 bases). Germline assignment: CDR1 LNHDA and CDR2 SQIVND (reference sequence). Trimming took 9 bases from V and 6 from J, leaving 16 bases between them. This CDR3 contains 13 residues. The CDR3 reads CASDIGGGDTQYF. CDR3 coding DNA: TGTGCCAGCGACATTGGGGGGGGCGATACGCAGTATTTT.

The chain carries TRBV5-1 and TRBJ2-1, with 11 bases identical to TRBD2. Germline V gives CDR1 SGHRS, CDR2 YFSETQ. There are 15 residues in the CDR3. V lost 3 bases, J lost 5 bases, and 4 bases stayed unmatched. The CDR3 coding sequence is TGCGCCAGCAGCTGGGGACTAGCGGACCACAATGAGCAGTTCTTC. Residues: CASSWGLADHNEQFF.

V usage is TRBV19 and J usage is TRBJ2-6; D is unresolved. In germline, CDR1 is LNHDA, CDR2 SQIVND (reference sequence). The CDR3 length is 19 residues. The germline V and J ends were trimmed by 3 bases and 1 base, with 19 bases remaining between them. The CDR3 coding sequence is TGTGCCAGTAGTATTTTTTCGTTGGGCCGAGGTTCTGGGGCCAACGTCCTGACTTTC. It encodes CASSIFSLGRGSGANVLTF.

This clone was observed once. In nucleotides, the CDR3 is TGTGCCAGCAGACGACTAGCGGAGACCCAGTACTTC. Amino acids: CASRRLAETQYF. The V and J genes are TRBV6-5 and TRBJ2-5, with 8 bases aligning to TRBD2. CDR1 MNHEY and CDR2 SVGAGI come from the germline V gene. The CDR3 extends over 12 amino acids. V trimming: 6 bases; J trimming: 5 bases; junction bases outside the gene matches: 2.

V usage is TRBV3-1 (or the pseudogene TRBV3-2) and J usage is TRBJ2-3, with a tentative D call TRBD2 (6 bases). Germline lookup yields CDR1 LGHDT and CDR2 YNNKEL (reference sequence). CDR3 length: 13 amino acids. The V end was cut by 8 bases, the J end by 11 bases, with 20 bases between. The CDR3 sequence is CASSPLSGVGQYF. Here the CDR3 DNA reads TGTGCCAGCTCCCCCCTATCGGGGGTGGGGCAGTATTTT.

V and J are TRBV7-2 and TRBJ1-1; D is unresolved. Per the germline V gene, CDR1 is SGHTA and CDR2 is FQGNSA. The CDR3 is 15 residues long. The V end was cut by 4 bases, the J end by 1 base, with 13 bases between. The CDR3: CASSSDNWRNTEAFF. The CDR3, as DNA: TGTGCCAGCAGCTCGGATAACTGGCGGAACACTGAAGCTTTCTTT.

The chain links TRBV19 to TRBJ2-2; the D gene is possibly TRBD2 (5 bases). The length of the CDR3 is 15 residues. Germline CDR1 LNHDA, CDR2 SQIVND (reference sequence). V dropped 6 bases and J dropped 2 bases, with 13 bases sitting between them. CDR3 region: CASRAGQTNTGELFF. Written as DNA, the CDR3 is TGTGCCAGTAGGGCGGGTCAGACAAACACCGGGGAGCTGTTTTTT.

Only one count was recorded for this clone. Other DNA sequences in this specimen translate into the identical CDR3. The DNA of the CDR3 is TGCGCCAGCAGCGGCCCTGGGACAAATAATTCACCCCTCCACTTT. Translation: CASSGPGTNNSPLHF. V is TRBV5-1 and J is TRBJ1-6; maybe TRBD1 (6 bases). The V end lost 4 bases, the J end lost 5 bases, and 13 bases lay between the germline ends. The CDR3 contains 15 residues. CDR1 SGHRS and CDR2 YFSETQ come from the germline V gene.

The chain carries TRBV6-6 and TRBJ2-1; D remains ambiguous. CDR3 length equals 15 residues. In germline, CDR1 is MNHNY, CDR2 SVGAGI (reference sequence). V lost 5 bases and J 0 bases, leaving 11 bases between the germline ends. This chain's CDR3 is CASSTTARSYNEQFF. CDR3 bases: TGTGCCAGCAGTACAACTGCACGCTCCTACAATGAGCAGTTCTTC.

This clone was observed a single time. The chain has TRBV12-3 or TRBV12-4 and TRBJ1-3; D is perhaps TRBD1 (5 bases). This CDR3 comprises 13 residues. Trimming pared 4 bases from V and 4 bases from J, leaving 8 bases between. The CDR3 DNA follows: TGTGCCAGCAGTTGGGGGTCGGGAAACACCATATATTTT. Amino acid sequence: CASSWGSGNTIYF.

The chain employs TRBV28 and TRBJ2-2; perhaps D is TRBD1 or TRBD2 (5 bases each). CDR1 and CDR2 (germline): MDHEN, SYDVKM. Trimming pared 4 bases from V and 0 bases from J, leaving 12 bases between. This CDR3 spans 16 amino acids. In nucleotides, the CDR3 is TGTGCCAGCAGTTCTCCGGGACGAACGAACACCGGGGAGCTGTTTTTT. As protein: CASSSPGRTNTGELFF.

J is TRBJ2-3 and V is TRBV3-1 (or the pseudogene TRBV3-2); TRBD1 matches 8 bases. V dropped 1 base and J dropped 3; count of bases not matched to a gene: 9. The CDR3 runs 17 residues. Germline V gene sequence: CDR1 LGHDT, CDR2 YNNKEL (reference sequence). The CDR3, as DNA: TGTGCCAGCAGCCAAGGGGTACGACAGGGGAGGACAGATACGCAGTATTTT. It encodes CASSQGVRQGRTDTQYF.

The V gene is TRBV5-1, the J gene TRBJ2-7, with D unclear. Between the trimmed V and J ends, which lost 4 bases and 1 base, there was a span of 12 bases. The CDR3 runs to 14 residues. Germline V gene data show CDR1 as SGHRS and CDR2 as YFSETQ. This chain's CDR3 is CASSPQPISYEQYF. The CDR3 DNA follows: TGCGCCAGCAGCCCCCAGCCGATATCCTACGAGCAGTACTTC.

This clone was recorded only once. The CDR3 DNA reads as TGTGCCAGCAGAGAGCGCGGCAGGGAGGGCACTGAAGCTTTCTTT. The encoded protein is CASRERGREGTEAFF. The chain recombines TRBV6-6 with TRBJ1-1; tentative D call: TRBD1 (5 bases). V was cut by 6 bases and J by 4 bases, with 18 bases left in between. Germline values: CDR1 MNHNY, CDR2 SVGAGI (reference sequence). The CDR3 contains 15 residues.

The V and J genes are TRBV5-1 and TRBJ1-2; TRBD1 matches 9 bases. The trim removed 0 bases at V and 4 bases at J, leaving 4 bases unmatched. The CDR3 length is 15 residues. Germline V gene sequence: CDR1 SGHRS, CDR2 YFSETQ. CDR3: CASSLDPGQGYGYTF. CDR3 nucleotides: TGCGCCAGCAGCTTGGATCCGGGACAGGGCTATGGCTACACCTTC.

This chain connects TRBV7-2 to TRBJ2-7; D is perhaps TRBD1 (5 bases). The CDR3 sequence is 14 residues long. V lost 5 bases, J lost 2 bases, and 13 bases lay in between. Germline V CDR1 and CDR2: SGHTA, FQGNSA. The CDR3 sequence: CASSRLGAAYEQYF. The CDR3 region has the DNA TGTGCCAGCAGCCGCCTTGGGGCGGCCTACGAGCAGTACTTC. Looking up the rest from reference TRBV7-2 and TRBJ2-7 gives the full variable domain: GAGVSQSPSNKVTEKGKDVELRCDPISGHTALYWYRQSLGQGLEFLIYFQGNSAPDKSGLPSDRFSAERTGGSVSTLTIQRTQQEDSAVYLCASSRLGAAYEQYFGPGTRLTVT.

Here the CDR3 DNA reads TGTGCCAGCTCTCCCGACAGGACGGAGACCCAGTACTTC. Its translation: CASSPDRTETQYF. This rearrangement joins TRBV18 to TRBJ2-5, with a tentative D call TRBD1 (6 bases). Germline lookup yields CDR1 KGHSH and CDR2 LQKENI. V lost 6 bases to trimming and J lost 5 bases, with 13 bases between them. CDR3 length: 13 residues.

The CDR3 DNA reads TGTGCCAGCAGTTACTCTGCGGGGGAGGATGAGCAGTTCTTC. Translating it yields CASSYSAGEDEQFF. The chain combines TRBV6-5 with TRBJ2-1; 7 nucleotides line up with TRBD2. The CDR3 contains 14 residues. With 0 bases clipped from V and 8 bases from J, the junction kept 4 bases outside the gene matches. The V gene's germline CDR1 is MNHEY and CDR2 SVGAGI.